Below, 16 T cell receptor beta chains from the same sample are listed, as sequenced in a study of cytomegalovirus exposure and HLA in healthy donors. PCR was performed using 60 Vbeta and 13 Jbeta primers. TCRdb's copy holds only in-frame clones and misses some; the assay was immunoSEQ multiplex PCR. The sample comprises about 130,000 clones, around 83% of which are singletons, and about 6.7% rests with the top ten. The sequenced sample consisted of PBMCs. The source is a woman aged 25-40 years in good health and CMV-seropositive.

The chain carries TRBV7-6 and TRBJ1-6, with D maybe TRBD1 (6 bases). The germline V gene has CDR1 SGHVS and CDR2 FNYEAQ. V lost 5 bases and J lost 7, with 12 bases in between. The CDR3 totals 14 residues. The CDR3 sequence is CASSIQGWNSPLHF. The CDR3 DNA follows: TGTGCCAGCAGCATACAGGGTTGGAATTCACCCCTCCACTTT.

The chain couples TRBV27 to TRBJ2-1; 13 bases agree with TRBD2. This CDR3 has 16 amino acids. Germline assignment: CDR1 MNHEY and CDR2 SMNVEV (reference sequence). V lost 6 bases to trimming and J lost 2 bases; unmatched junction nucleotides: 4. This CDR3 is CASRWTSGSPYNEQFF. The CDR3 DNA reads TGTGCCAGCAGGTGGACTAGCGGGAGCCCCTACAATGAGCAGTTCTTC.

The rearrangement links TRBV15 to TRBJ1-4, with a tentative D call TRBD1 (5 bases). Deletions cut 5 bases from V and 0 bases from J, with 13 bases between. Per the germline V gene, CDR1 is LNHNV and CDR2 is YYDKDF (reference sequence). The CDR3 length is 16 residues. In DNA form, the CDR3 reads TGTGCCACCAGCCCCCGAGGAGGGGCAACTAATGAAAAACTGTTTTTT. It specifies CATSPRGGATNEKLFF. Looking up the rest from reference TRBV15 and TRBJ1-4 gives the full variable domain: DAMVIQNPRYQVTQFGKPVTLSCSQTLNHNVMYWYQQKSSQAPKLLFHYYDKDFNNEADTPDNFQSRRPNTSFCFLDIRSPGLGDTAMYLCATSPRGGATNEKLFFGSGTQLSVL.

This rearrangement joins TRBV30 to TRBJ2-1; tentative D call: TRBD2 (6 bases). The CDR3 is made up of 16 amino acids. The V end was cut by 0 bases, the J end by 8 bases, with 20 bases between. Per germline, CDR1 GTSNPN and CDR2 SVGIG (reference sequence). CDR3 sequence reads: CAWSVRVRDSPYEQFF. As DNA, the CDR3 is TGTGCCTGGAGTGTACGTGTCCGGGACTCCCCCTATGAGCAGTTCTTC. The whole variable domain, filled in from reference TRBV30 and TRBJ2-1, reads SQTIHQWPATLVQPVGSPLSLECTVEGTSNPNLYWYRQAAGRGLQLLFYSVGIGQISSEVPQNLSASRPQDRQFILSSKKLLLSDSGFYLCAWSVRVRDSPYEQFFGPGTRLTVL.

The chain combines TRBV10-3 with TRBJ1-2; 8 positions match TRBD1. This CDR3 is built from 17 residues. Germline-derived CDR1 and CDR2 are ENHRY and SYGVKD. The trim removed 4 bases at V and 6 bases at J, leaving 16 bases unmatched. CDR3 DNA sequence: TGTGCCATCAGTGGACCTACCGGACGACAGGGGTCGGATGGCTACACCTTC. It translates to CAISGPTGRQGSDGYTF.

The J gene is TRBJ2-1, the V gene TRBV4-1; TRBD2 matches 13 bases. The CDR3 runs to 16 residues. V lost 3 bases and J lost 7; bases outside the gene matches: 6. Germline CDR1 is MGHRA and CDR2 is YSYEKL. This CDR3 reads CASSQAGLAGPNEQFF. CDR3 nucleotide sequence: TGCGCCAGCAGCCAGGCGGGACTAGCGGGGCCAAATGAGCAGTTCTTC.

The chain recombines TRBV2 with TRBJ1-4, with TRBD1 identical over 8 bases. Unmatched junction bases numbered 8, after V lost 1 base and J lost 10 bases. Germline V gene sequence: CDR1 SNHLY, CDR2 FYNNEI. CDR3 length equals 15 residues. CDR3 sequence: CASSEVGDRGGKLFF. In DNA form, the CDR3 reads TGTGCCAGCAGTGAAGTAGGAGACAGGGGAGGAAAACTGTTTTTT.

The chain employs TRBV19 and TRBJ2-1, with 13 bases fitting TRBD2. V lost 0 bases, J lost 9 bases, and 5 bases stayed unmatched. This CDR3 is built from 16 residues. Germline CDR1 is LNHDA and CDR2 is SQIVND (reference sequence). Here the CDR3 DNA reads TGTGCCAGTAGTATAGAACTAGCGGGGGGGATCGGTGAGCAGTTCTTC. Translated, it gives CASSIELAGGIGEQFF. Filled out from reference TRBV19 and TRBJ2-1, the complete variable domain reads DGGITQSPKYLFRKEGQNVTLSCEQNLNHDAMYWYRQDPGQGLRLIYYSQIVNDFQKGDIAEGYSVSREKKESFPLTVTSAQKNPTAFYLCASSIELAGGIGEQFFGPGTRLTVL.

The chain recombines TRBV19 with TRBJ2-4; 8 positions agree with TRBD1. The V gene end was trimmed by 5 bases and the J gene end by 11 bases; junction bases not matched to a gene: 5. The CDR3 is made up of 12 amino acids. The V gene's germline CDR1 is LNHDA and CDR2 SQIVND (reference sequence). The CDR3 coding sequence is TGTGCCAGTAGTGACAGGGGCGCACTTCAGTACTTC. Its translation is CASSDRGALQYF.

The gene calls are TRBV5-1 and TRBJ2-1; D might be TRBD2 (5 bases). This CDR3 spans 15 amino acids. Germline CDR1 and CDR2: SGHRS and YFSETQ. V shed 4 bases and J shed 5 bases, with 16 bases lying between them. The CDR3 bases are TGCGCCAGCAGCGTGGGATCTGGACTTCACAATGAGCAGTTCTTC. This codes for CASSVGSGLHNEQFF.

V usage is TRBV27 and J usage is TRBJ2-2, with TRBD2 matching over 7 bases. Germline assignment: CDR1 MNHEY and CDR2 SMNVEV (reference sequence). This CDR3 region has 12 residues. The CDR3 protein is CASGRGTGELFF. The CDR3 coding sequence is TGTGCTTCTGGGAGGGGCACCGGGGAGCTGTTTTTT.

The rearrangement joins TRBV19 to TRBJ1-5; the D is unclear. The length of the CDR3 is 13 residues. The V and J ends lost 4 bases and 4 bases respectively, with 8 bases between them. The germline gives CDR1 LNHDA, CDR2 SQIVND (reference sequence). Written as DNA, the CDR3 is TGTGCCAGTAGTACCGCTAGGAATCAGCCCCAGCATTTT. Amino acid sequence: CASSTARNQPQHF.

The chain has TRBV6-5 and TRBJ2-5, with 8 positions matching TRBD1. J lost 2 bases, V lost 1 base, and 6 bases had no gene match. The CDR3 has 16 amino acids. Germline CDR1 is MNHEY and CDR2 is SVGAGI. In nucleotides, the CDR3 is TGTGCCAGCAGTTACTGGGGGACAGGCACACAAGAGACCCAGTACTTC. Protein sequence: CASSYWGTGTQETQYF.

In this sample, this clone turned up a few times. The chain has TRBV6-1 and TRBJ2-6, with TRBD1 matching over 8 bases. The CDR3 runs to 14 residues. Germline lookup yields CDR1 MNHNS and CDR2 SASEGT. The V segment lost 6 bases and the J segment 2 bases; nucleotides outside the gene matches: 0. CDR3 DNA sequence: TGTGCCAGCAGGGGACAGGCTGGGGCCAACGTCCTGACTTTC. This codes for CASRGQAGANVLTF.

In its sample, this clone was seen once. V usage is TRBV28 and J usage is TRBJ1-5; TRBD1 matches 9 bases. Per germline, CDR1 MDHEN and CDR2 SYDVKM. The trim removed 5 bases at V and 1 base at J, leaving 9 bases unmatched. The CDR3 runs 17 residues. DNA of the CDR3: TGTGCCAGCAGTACATCCGGGACAGGGTACAGCAATCAGCCCCAGCATTTT. It codes for CASSTSGTGYSNQPQHF.

The CDR3 nucleotides are TGTGCCAGCTCCCGGGGGGCGGGAGAAAAACTGTTTTTT. Protein: CASSRGAGEKLFF. The genes are TRBV6-5 and TRBJ1-4; possible D gene TRBD1, 6 bases. CDR1 is MNHEY and CDR2 is SVGAGI in the germline V gene. The CDR3 length is 13 residues. V gave up 8 bases and J gave up 8 bases, with 15 bases separating them.